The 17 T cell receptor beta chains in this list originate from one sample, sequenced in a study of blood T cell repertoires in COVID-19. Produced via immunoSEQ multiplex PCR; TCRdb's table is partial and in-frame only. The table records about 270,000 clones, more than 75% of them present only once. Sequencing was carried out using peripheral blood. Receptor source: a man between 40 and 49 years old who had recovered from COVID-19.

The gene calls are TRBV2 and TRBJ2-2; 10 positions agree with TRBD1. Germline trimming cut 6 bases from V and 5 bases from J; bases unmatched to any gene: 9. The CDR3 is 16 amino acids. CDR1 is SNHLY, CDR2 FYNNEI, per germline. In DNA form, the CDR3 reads TGTGCCAGCAGGGGGGACAGGGGTTTTTCGACCGGGGAGCTGTTTTTT. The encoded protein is CASRGDRGFSTGELFF.

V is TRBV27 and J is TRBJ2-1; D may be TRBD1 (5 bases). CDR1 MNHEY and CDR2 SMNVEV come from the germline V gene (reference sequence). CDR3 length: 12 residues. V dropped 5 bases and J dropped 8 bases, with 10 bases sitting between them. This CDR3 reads CASSPRVDEQFF. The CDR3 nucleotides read TGTGCCAGCAGTCCCAGGGTGGATGAGCAGTTCTTC.

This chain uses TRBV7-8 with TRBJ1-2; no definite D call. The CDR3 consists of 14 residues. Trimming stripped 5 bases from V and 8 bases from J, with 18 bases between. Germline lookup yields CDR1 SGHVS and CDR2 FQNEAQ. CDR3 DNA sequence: TGTGCCAGCAGCCCTCAGGTGGCCGGGAGAGGCTACACCTTC. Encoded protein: CASSPQVAGRGYTF.

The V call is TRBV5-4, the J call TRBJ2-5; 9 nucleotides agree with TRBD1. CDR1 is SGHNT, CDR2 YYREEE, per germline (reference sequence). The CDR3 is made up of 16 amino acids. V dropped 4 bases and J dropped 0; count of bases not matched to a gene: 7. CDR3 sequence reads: CASSPYRGQYQETQYF. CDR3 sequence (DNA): TGTGCCAGCAGCCCTTACAGGGGGCAATACCAAGAGACCCAGTACTTC.

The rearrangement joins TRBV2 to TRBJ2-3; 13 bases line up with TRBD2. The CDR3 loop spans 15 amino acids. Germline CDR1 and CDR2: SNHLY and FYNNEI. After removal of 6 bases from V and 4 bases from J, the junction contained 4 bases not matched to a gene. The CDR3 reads CASSQGLAGPDTQYF. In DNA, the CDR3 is TGTGCCAGCAGCCAGGGACTAGCGGGGCCAGATACGCAGTATTTT.

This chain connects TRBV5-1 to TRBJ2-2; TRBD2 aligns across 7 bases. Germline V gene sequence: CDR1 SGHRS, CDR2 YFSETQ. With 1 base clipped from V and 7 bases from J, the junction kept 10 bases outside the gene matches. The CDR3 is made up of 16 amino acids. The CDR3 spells CASSLFASGAGGELFF. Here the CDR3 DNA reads TGCGCCAGCAGCTTGTTTGCTAGCGGTGCAGGCGGGGAGCTGTTTTTT.

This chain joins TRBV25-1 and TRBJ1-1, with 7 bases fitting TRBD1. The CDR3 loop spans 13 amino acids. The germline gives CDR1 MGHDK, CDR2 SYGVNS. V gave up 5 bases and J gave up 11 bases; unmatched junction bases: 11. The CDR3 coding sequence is TGTGCCAGCAGTAAAACAGGGGTTATTGAGGCTTTCTTT. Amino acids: CASSKTGVIEAFF.

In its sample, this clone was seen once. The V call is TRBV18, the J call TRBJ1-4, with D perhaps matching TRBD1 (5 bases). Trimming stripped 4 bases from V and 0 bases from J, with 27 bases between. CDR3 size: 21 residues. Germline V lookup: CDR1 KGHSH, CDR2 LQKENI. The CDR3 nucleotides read TGTGCCAGCTCACAATCGACAGTTCCCACCTACACCCATACAACTAATGAAAAACTGTTTTTT. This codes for CASSQSTVPTYTHTTNEKLFF.

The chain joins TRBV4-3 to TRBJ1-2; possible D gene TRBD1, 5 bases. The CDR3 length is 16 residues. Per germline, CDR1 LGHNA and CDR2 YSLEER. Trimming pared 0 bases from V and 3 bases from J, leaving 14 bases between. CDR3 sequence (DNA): TGCGCCAGCAGCCAAGATCGAGTAGGGGTGGACTATGGCTACACCTTC. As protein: CASSQDRVGVDYGYTF.

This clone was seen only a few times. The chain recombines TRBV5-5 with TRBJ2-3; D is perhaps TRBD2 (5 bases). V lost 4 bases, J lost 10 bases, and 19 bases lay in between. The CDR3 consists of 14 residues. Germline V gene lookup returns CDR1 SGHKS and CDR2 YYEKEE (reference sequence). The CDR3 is CASSPGVSVEAQYF. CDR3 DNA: TGTGCCAGCAGCCCCGGGGTAAGCGTGGAGGCGCAGTATTTT.

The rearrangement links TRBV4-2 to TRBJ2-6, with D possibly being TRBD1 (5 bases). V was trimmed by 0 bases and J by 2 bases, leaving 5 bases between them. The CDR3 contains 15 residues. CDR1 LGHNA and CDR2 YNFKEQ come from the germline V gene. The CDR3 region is CASSQEGAGANVLTF. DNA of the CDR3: TGTGCCAGCAGCCAAGAAGGGGCTGGGGCCAACGTCCTGACTTTC.

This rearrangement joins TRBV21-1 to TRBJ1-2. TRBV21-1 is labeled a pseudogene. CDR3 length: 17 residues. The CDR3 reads CASSKDNLPPQRYGYTF. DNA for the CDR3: TGTGCCAGCAGCAAAGACAACCTACCCCCGCAGCGTTATGGCTACACCTTC.

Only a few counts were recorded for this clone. The chain's CDR3 is CASSEAQSTEAFF. The CDR3 DNA follows: TGTGCCAGCAGTGAAGCGCAATCCACCGAGGCTTTCTTT. The genes are TRBV6-1 and TRBJ1-1, with D uncertain. The CDR3 totals 13 residues. Germline CDR1 and CDR2: MNHNS and SASEGT. The V end lost 0 bases, the J end lost 11 bases, and 13 bases lay between the germline ends.

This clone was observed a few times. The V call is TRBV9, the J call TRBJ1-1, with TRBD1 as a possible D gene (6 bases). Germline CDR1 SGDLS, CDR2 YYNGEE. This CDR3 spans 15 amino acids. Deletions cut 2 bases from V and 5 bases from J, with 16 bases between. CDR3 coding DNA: TGTGCCAGCAGCGTGGACAGCCTGGAAGATACTGAAGCTTTCTTT. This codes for CASSVDSLEDTEAFF.

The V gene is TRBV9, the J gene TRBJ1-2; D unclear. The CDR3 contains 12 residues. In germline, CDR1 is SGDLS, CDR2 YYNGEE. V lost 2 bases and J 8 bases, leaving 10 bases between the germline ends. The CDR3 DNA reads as TGTGCCAGCAGCGTCCGGAGCGGCGGCTACACCTTC. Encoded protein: CASSVRSGGYTF.

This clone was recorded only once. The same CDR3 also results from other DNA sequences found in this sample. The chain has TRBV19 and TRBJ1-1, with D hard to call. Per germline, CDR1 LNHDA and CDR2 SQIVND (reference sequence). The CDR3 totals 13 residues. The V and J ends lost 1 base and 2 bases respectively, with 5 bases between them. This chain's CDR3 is CASSIGGNTEAFF. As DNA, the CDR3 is TGTGCCAGTAGTATAGGCGGCAACACTGAAGCTTTCTTT.

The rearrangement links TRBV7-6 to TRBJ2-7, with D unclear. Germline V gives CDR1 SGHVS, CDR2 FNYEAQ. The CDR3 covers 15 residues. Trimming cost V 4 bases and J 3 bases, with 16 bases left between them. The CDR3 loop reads CASSSLDREDYEQYF. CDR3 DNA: TGTGCCAGCAGCTCCCTAGACCGAGAGGACTACGAGCAGTACTTC.